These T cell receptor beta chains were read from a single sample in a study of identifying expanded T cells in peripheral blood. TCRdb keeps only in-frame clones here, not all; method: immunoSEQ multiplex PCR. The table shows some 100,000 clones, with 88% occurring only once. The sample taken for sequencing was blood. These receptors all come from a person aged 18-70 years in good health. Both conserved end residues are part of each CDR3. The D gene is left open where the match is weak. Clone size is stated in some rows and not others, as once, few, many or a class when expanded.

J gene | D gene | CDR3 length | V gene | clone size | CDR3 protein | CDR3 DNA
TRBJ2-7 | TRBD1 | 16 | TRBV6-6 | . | CASWDRDGARVYEQYF | TGTGCCAGTTGGGACAGGGATGGGGCGAGGGTTTACGAGCAGTACTTC
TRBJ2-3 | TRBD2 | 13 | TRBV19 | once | CASSSGGAYTQYF | TGTGCCAGTAGTAGCGGGGGGGCCTATACGCAGTATTTT
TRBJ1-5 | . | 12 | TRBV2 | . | CASTPPNQPQHF | TGTGCCAGCACCCCCCCGAATCAGCCCCAGCATTTT
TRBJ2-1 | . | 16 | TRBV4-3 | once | CASSPFGGHSYNEQFF | TGCGCCAGCAGCCCCTTTGGGGGCCACTCCTACAATGAGCAGTTCTTC
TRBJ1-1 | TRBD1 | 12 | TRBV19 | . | CASSRGTTEAFF | TGTGCCAGTAGCAGGGGGACCACTGAAGCTTTCTTT
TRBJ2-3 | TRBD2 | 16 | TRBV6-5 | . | CASSLTSGVGGDTQYF | TGTGCCAGCAGTTTGACTAGCGGGGTCGGGGGAGATACGCAGTATTTT
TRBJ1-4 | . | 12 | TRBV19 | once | CASRPNHEKLFF | TGTGCCAGTAGGCCGAACCATGAAAAACTGTTTTTT
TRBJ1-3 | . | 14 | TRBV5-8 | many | CASSWGGSESTIYF | TGTGCCAGCAGCTGGGGGGGTTCGGAGAGCACCATATATTTT
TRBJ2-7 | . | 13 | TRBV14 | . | CASSRWAGLEQYF | TGTGCCAGCAGCCGGTGGGCAGGGCTTGAGCAGTACTTC
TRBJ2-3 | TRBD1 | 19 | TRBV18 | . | CASSPPITGQGAFTDTQYF | TGTGCCAGCTCACCACCGATTACGGGACAGGGGGCATTCACAGATACGCAGTATTTT
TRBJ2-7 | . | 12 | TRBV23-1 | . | CVSRPKPYEQYF | TGCGTCAGCAGGCCCAAACCCTACGAGCAGTACTTC
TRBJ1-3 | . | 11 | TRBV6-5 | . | CATWGGDTIYF | TGTGCCACCTGGGGGGGGGACACCATATATTTT
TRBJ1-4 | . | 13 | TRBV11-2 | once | CASSFRLAEKLFF | TGTGCCAGCAGTTTCCGCTTGGCGGAAAAACTGTTTTTT
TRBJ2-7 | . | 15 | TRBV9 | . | CASSVSAGSSYEQYF | TGTGCCAGCAGCGTATCCGCGGGAAGCTCCTACGAGCAGTACTTC
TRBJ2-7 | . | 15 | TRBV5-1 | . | CASSLAGRAYYEQYF | TGCGCCAGCAGCTTGGCCGGGCGGGCCTACTACGAGCAGTACTTC
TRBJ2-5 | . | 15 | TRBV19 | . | CASSNEGRYQETQYF | TGTGCCAGTTCTAATGAAGGTCGATACCAAGAGACCCAGTACTTC
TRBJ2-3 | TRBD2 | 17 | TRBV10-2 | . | CASSEVSGRTSTDTQYF | TGCGCCAGCAGTGAAGTTAGCGGGAGGACTAGCACAGATACGCAGTATTTT
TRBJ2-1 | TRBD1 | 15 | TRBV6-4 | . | CASSVFYRGHNEQFF | TGTGCCAGCAGTGTCTTCTACAGGGGACACAATGAGCAGTTCTTC
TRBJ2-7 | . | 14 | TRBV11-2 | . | CASSFPLGGGEQYF | TGTGCCAGCAGCTTCCCCCTAGGGGGAGGCGAGCAGTACTTC
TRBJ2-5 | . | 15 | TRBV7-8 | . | CANMKNTGDQETQYF | TGTGCCAACATGAAGAATACAGGTGATCAAGAGACCCAGTACTTC
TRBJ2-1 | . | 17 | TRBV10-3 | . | CAISESGSLSSYNEQFF | TGTGCCATCAGTGAGTCGGGCAGCCTGAGCTCCTACAATGAGCAGTTCTTC
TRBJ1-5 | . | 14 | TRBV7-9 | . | CASSLARGNQPQHF | TGTGCCAGCAGCTTAGCCCGGGGGAATCAGCCCCAGCATTTT
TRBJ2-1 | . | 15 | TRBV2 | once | CASSEQGVGNGEQFF | TGTGCCAGCAGTGAACAGGGAGTGGGGAATGGGGAGCAGTTCTTC
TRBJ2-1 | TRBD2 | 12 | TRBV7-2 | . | CASSPLAGARFF | TGTGCCAGCAGCCCGCTAGCGGGGGCGCGGTTCTTC
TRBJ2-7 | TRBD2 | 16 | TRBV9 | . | CASSTLSGRNFYEQYF | TGTGCCAGCAGCACTTTAAGCGGGAGGAACTTCTACGAGCAGTACTTC
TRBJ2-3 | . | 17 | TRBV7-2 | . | CASSLTLTGGGQDTQYF | TGTGCCAGCAGCTTAACGCTGACTGGGGGGGGCCAAGATACGCAGTATTTT
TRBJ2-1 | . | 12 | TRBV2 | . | CASSGEFREQFF | TGTGCCAGCTCGGGGGAATTTCGGGAGCAGTTCTTC
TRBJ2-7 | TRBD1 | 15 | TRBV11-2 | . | CASSLNRDRGYEQYF | TGTGCCAGCAGCCTAAATCGGGACAGGGGCTACGAGCAGTACTTC
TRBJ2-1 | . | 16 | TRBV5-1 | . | CASSFRDSKGGGEQFF | TGCGCCAGCAGCTTTCGGGACTCGAAAGGCGGTGGTGAGCAGTTCTTC
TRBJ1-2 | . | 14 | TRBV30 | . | CAWSVANANYGYTF | TGTGCCTGGAGTGTAGCCAATGCTAACTATGGCTACACCTTC
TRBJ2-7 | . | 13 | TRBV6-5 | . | CATQDNLSYEQYF | TGTGCCACCCAGGATAACCTCTCCTACGAGCAGTACTTC
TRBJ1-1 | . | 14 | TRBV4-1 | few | CASSPGAGNTEAFF | TGCGCCAGCAGCCCAGGGGCGGGGAACACTGAAGCTTTCTTT
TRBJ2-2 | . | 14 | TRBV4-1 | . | CASSHVAYTGELFF | TGCGCCAGCAGCCACGTCGCGTACACCGGGGAGCTGTTTTTT
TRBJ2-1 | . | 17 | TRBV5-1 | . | CASSSSPWGVDYNEQFF | TGCGCCAGCAGCTCATCCCCCTGGGGGGTAGACTACAATGAGCAGTTCTTC
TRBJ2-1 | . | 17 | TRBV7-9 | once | CASSLWVAPSSYNEQFF | TGTGCCAGCAGCTTATGGGTCGCTCCAAGCTCCTACAATGAGCAGTTCTTC